This record covers a single T cell receptor beta chain. The antigen it binds to is not known. No much larger clonotype is one base removed from it; base qualities were not supplied. For CDR1 and CDR2, the germline V gene (reference sequence) lists LNHDA and SQIVND. From its cysteine to its phenylalanine, the CDR3 spans 15 amino acids. The DNA shown is the 45-base CDR3, in frame from base 1. Cut back by 9 bases and 4 bases, the V and J ends lie 19 bases apart. The CDR3 regions of human TCRbeta chains were analyzed by immunosequencing. The original pipeline was this. Repertoire TCRs were checked for matches against a reference library of SARS-CoV-2-specific TCRs that had been generated using the MIRA antigen-specificity platform. Breadth meant the fraction of unique TCRs that were SARS-CoV-2-associated, whereas depth meant the fraction of total T cells that were SARS-CoV-2-associated. Each spike-specific TCR was assigned to its reactive spike region and to a CD4 or CD8 class using the MIRA data. Log10-transformed breadth and depth values were compared by one-way ANOVA with Sidak's multiple comparisons tests. TCRdb stores this immuneACCESS table with in-frame sequences only. Part of the clones is absent; in the studies checked, under half of the shortfall reflects unresolved V genes, and no reason is known for the rest. V and J calls and clone size are copied from that table; D and trimming were computed from the DNA. The sample records about 150,000 clones, roughly nine tenths of which are singletons. The top ten clones comprise 1.5% to 2% of the sample.

The time point tag for this specimen amounts to: baseline before first vaccination. The vaccinee samples were drawn from two UK trials, COV001 and COV002, one of which was a single-blind randomized controlled phase 2/3 trial testing AZD1222 (ChAdOx1 nCoV-19) in healthy adults. For TCRbeta chain sequencing, PBMC samples from trial participants were taken at day 0 and at day 28 after the second dose. The source of the sample is a study of T cell responses to AZD1222 COVID-19 vaccine (dated by TCRdb to the early 2020s). As for the study more broadly: AZD1222 recipients given second doses at about 4 weeks or at about 12 weeks were pooled, since spike-specific TCR depth and breadth were not found to differ between the two schedules. A total of 233 trial participants underwent TCR sequencing, of whom some 200 had received two doses of AZD1222 and roughly 26 had received two doses of the MenACWY control vaccine. Enrollment into the trials was organized by age into subgroups of 18-55, 56-69 and 70-plus years, and those subgroups contained about 160, 30 and 59 TCR-sequenced participants, respectively.

What the study reported, not specific to this receptor: After two AZD1222 doses, both the breadth and the depth of spike-specific TCRs were significantly higher than at day 0 and than in MenACWY recipients. Because no day 14 peak-response samples were available, the repertoires could be characterized only after the peak T cell response. The whole spike protein was spanned by vaccine-associated CD4 TCRs, and dominant responses were seen in regions 160-218 and 743-854. In the small 56-69-year group, the increase in depth fell short of significance, most likely because of low power. Epitopes outside the regions mutated in the B.1.351 and B.1.1.7 variants were reportedly recognized by nearly half of the unique spike-specific TCRs. Most participants were white British and females outnumbered males, and the authors suggested that clonal diversity may have been underestimated. Conclusions about previously exposed vaccinees were limited because only six AZD1222 recipients were SARS-CoV-2 seropositive at baseline.

Source: peripheral blood, taken on day 0 of AZD1222 vaccination. The V and J genes are TRBV19 and TRBJ1-5, with TRBD1 as a weak D call on 5 bases. The receptor was derived from an adult in good health. The base sequence is TGTGCCAGCGGAGGGATCGACAGCTCGAATCAGCCCCAGCATTTT. Translated, this is CASGGIDSSNQPQHF. With all but the CDR3 taken from the reference TRBV19 and TRBJ1-5 genes, the full variable domain is: DGGITQSPKYLFRKEGQNVTLSCEQNLNHDAMYWYRQDPGQGLRLIYYSQIVNDFQKGDIAEGYSVSREKKESFPLTVTSAQKNPTAFYLCASGGIDSSNQPQHFGDGTRLSIL.